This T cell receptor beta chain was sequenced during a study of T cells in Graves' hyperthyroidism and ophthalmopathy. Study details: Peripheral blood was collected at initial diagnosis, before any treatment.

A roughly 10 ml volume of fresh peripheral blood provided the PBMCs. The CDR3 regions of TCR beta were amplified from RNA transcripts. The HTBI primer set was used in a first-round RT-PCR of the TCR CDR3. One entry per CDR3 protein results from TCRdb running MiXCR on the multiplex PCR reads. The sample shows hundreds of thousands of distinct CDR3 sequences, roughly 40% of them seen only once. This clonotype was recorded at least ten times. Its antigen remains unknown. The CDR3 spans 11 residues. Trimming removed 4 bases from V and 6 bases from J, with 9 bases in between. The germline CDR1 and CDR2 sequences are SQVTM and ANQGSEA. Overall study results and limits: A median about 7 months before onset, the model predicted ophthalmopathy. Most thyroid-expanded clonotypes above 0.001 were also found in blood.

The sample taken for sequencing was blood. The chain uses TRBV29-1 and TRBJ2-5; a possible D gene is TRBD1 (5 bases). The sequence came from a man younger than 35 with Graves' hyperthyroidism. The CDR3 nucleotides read TGCAGCGTTGCAAGGGGCCAGACCCAGTACTTC. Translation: CSVARGQTQYF.